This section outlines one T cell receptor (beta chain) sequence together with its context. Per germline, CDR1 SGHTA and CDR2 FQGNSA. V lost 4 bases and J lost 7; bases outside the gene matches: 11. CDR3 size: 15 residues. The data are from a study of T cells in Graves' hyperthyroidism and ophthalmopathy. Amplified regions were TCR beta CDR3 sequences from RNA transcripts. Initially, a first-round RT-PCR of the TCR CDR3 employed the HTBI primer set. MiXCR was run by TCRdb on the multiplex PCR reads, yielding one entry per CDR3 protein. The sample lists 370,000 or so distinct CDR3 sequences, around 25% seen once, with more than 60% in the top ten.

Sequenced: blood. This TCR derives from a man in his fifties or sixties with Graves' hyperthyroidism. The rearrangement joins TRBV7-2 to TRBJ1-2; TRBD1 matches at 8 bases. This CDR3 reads CASSSAGQVNGGYTF. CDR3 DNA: TGTGCCAGCAGCTCCGCGGGACAGGTTAACGGTGGCTACACCTTC.